The rows below give T cell receptor beta chains drawn from one sample of a study of tumor-infiltrating lymphocytes in primary liver carcinoma. TCRdb analysed the multiplex PCR reads with MiXCR anew, one entry per CDR3 protein. The data show under 130,000 distinct CDR3 sequences, roughly 80% seen once. What was sequenced was liver tumor tissue from sampling region 3. Source of these receptors: a man aged 40-49 years with primary liver carcinoma and hepatitis B virus infection. The CDR3 runs from the conserved cysteine through the conserved F or W. Each record gives: D gene, clone size, J gene, V gene, CDR3 DNA, CDR3 protein. D genes are given only for firm matches. Where a row states a size, it is once, few, many or the class of an expanded clone; other rows omit it.

d_gene: -
abundance: -
j_gene: TRBJ2-4
v_gene: TRBV29-1
CDR3nt: TGCAACGGATTAGGTGGGCAGAAAAACATTCAGCACTTC
CDR3aa: CNGLGGQKNIQHF

d_gene: TRBD2
abundance: -
j_gene: TRBJ2-1
v_gene: TRBV11-1
CDR3nt: TGTGCCAGCAGGGCAATAGCGGGAGCGTATTACAATGAGCAGTTCTTC
CDR3aa: CASRAIAGAYYNEQFF

d_gene: TRBD2
abundance: -
j_gene: TRBJ2-7
v_gene: TRBV5-1
CDR3nt: TGCGCCAACAGCGTGGGCACTAGCGGGAGCCCCGAGCAGTACTTC
CDR3aa: CANSVGTSGSPEQYF

d_gene: TRBD2
abundance: -
j_gene: TRBJ2-3
v_gene: TRBV5-4
CDR3nt: TGTGCCAGCAGCGCCTCCGGGACTAGCGCTGGGGAGGTTACGCAGTATTTT
CDR3aa: CASSASGTSAGEVTQYF

d_gene: -
abundance: -
j_gene: TRBJ2-1
v_gene: TRBV11-1
CDR3nt: TGTGTCAGCAGCTTCCAAGGACCGTTGGACAATGAGCAGTTCTTC
CDR3aa: CVSSFQGPLDNEQFF

d_gene: TRBD1
abundance: -
j_gene: TRBJ1-1
v_gene: TRBV5-5
CDR3nt: TGTGACAGCAGCTTGTTCGGGACAGGGGGTACTGAAGCTATCTTT
CDR3aa: CDSSLFGTGGTEAIF

d_gene: -
abundance: -
j_gene: TRBJ2-1
v_gene: TRBV5-1
CDR3nt: TGCGCCAGCAGCGTGGTTTCTTCGGAGGGGCGTCATCTCTACAATGAGCAGTTCTTC
CDR3aa: CASSVVSSEGRHLYNEQFF

d_gene: -
abundance: many
j_gene: TRBJ1-2
v_gene: TRBV28
CDR3nt: TGTGCCAGCAGTTCTATGACGGCCGGAGCCTATGGCTACACCTTC
CDR3aa: CASSSMTAGAYGYTF

d_gene: -
abundance: -
j_gene: TRBJ1-1
v_gene: TRBV29-1
CDR3nt: TGCAGCGCATCGGGGGGGTGGATTATGAACACTGAAGTTTTCTTT
CDR3aa: CSASGGWIMNTEVFF

d_gene: -
abundance: -
j_gene: TRBJ2-6
v_gene: TRBV6-5
CDR3nt: TGTGCCAGCAGATACTCCACGGGCTCTGGAGCCAACATCCTGACTTTC
CDR3aa: CASRYSTGSGANILTF

d_gene: -
abundance: -
j_gene: TRBJ1-6
v_gene: TRBV6-5
CDR3nt: TGTACCAGCAGTTATATGGTCTATAATTCACACCTCCACTTT
CDR3aa: CTSSYMVYNSHLHF

d_gene: TRBD1
abundance: few
j_gene: TRBJ2-5
v_gene: TRBV5-1
CDR3nt: TGCACCAGCAGCTTGGGACGGGACAGGGGGCATAGAGAGACCCAGTACTTC
CDR3aa: CTSSLGRDRGHRETQYF

d_gene: -
abundance: -
j_gene: TRBJ2-1
v_gene: TRBV4-1
CDR3nt: TGCGCCAGCAGCCAAGACCGAGGAGGGAGGAGCAGGGTTCGGAATGAGCATTTCTTC
CDR3aa: CASSQDRGGRSRVRNEHFF

d_gene: TRBD2
abundance: -
j_gene: TRBJ2-1
v_gene: TRBV6-6
CDR3nt: TGTGCCAGTAGTCTCTTAGCGGGAGTGTACAATGAGCAGTTCTTC
CDR3aa: CASSLLAGVYNEQFF

d_gene: -
abundance: -
j_gene: TRBJ2-5
v_gene: TRBV11-2
CDR3nt: TGTTCCAGCAGCCCCCGGTCAGCCCCAGGGGAGACCCAGTATTTC
CDR3aa: CSSSPRSAPGETQYF

d_gene: -
abundance: -
j_gene: TRBJ1-2
v_gene: TRBV29-1
CDR3nt: TGCAGCGTTTACGACGGGACCTATGGCTACACCTTC
CDR3aa: CSVYDGTYGYTF

d_gene: -
abundance: -
j_gene: TRBJ2-1
v_gene: TRBV5-6
CDR3nt: TGTGTCAGCAGTTTCGATGAGTCATTCTACAATGAGCAGTTCTTC
CDR3aa: CVSSFDESFYNEQFF

d_gene: -
abundance: -
j_gene: TRBJ2-3
v_gene: TRBV29-1
CDR3nt: TGCAGCGTTGCCCGATCCGGGAGAAACACAGATACGCAGTATTTT
CDR3aa: CSVARSGRNTDTQYF

d_gene: -
abundance: -
j_gene: TRBJ2-2
v_gene: TRBV4-3
CDR3nt: TGCGCCAGCAGCCAATATCATTGGACAAGGGGGTACACCGGGGAGCTGTTATTT
CDR3aa: CASSQYHWTRGYTGELLF

d_gene: -
abundance: -
j_gene: TRBJ2-2
v_gene: TRBV12-3/TRBV12-4
CDR3nt: TGTGCCAACAGCCCCCGGGATTCCGGGGAGCTGTTTTTT
CDR3aa: CANSPRDSGELFF

d_gene: -
abundance: -
j_gene: TRBJ2-5
v_gene: TRBV4-2
CDR3nt: TGTGCCAGCAGCGCTGGAGGGAGTACGGTGAAAGGGACCCAGTACTTC
CDR3aa: CASSAGGSTVKGTQYF

d_gene: TRBD2
abundance: once
j_gene: TRBJ2-3
v_gene: TRBV11-2
CDR3nt: TGTGCCGGCAGCTTACAAGCGGGAGTCAGGACAGATACGCAATATTTT
CDR3aa: CAGSLQAGVRTDTQYF

d_gene: -
abundance: -
j_gene: TRBJ2-3
v_gene: TRBV12-3/TRBV12-4
CDR3nt: TGTGCCAGCAATTCCGACTGGATTGTTGGGGATACGCAGTATTTT
CDR3aa: CASNSDWIVGDTQYF

d_gene: -
abundance: many
j_gene: TRBJ2-7
v_gene: TRBV4-2
CDR3nt: TGTGCCAGCAGCGGGGCCGGACCAAGCTCCTACGAGCAGTACTTC
CDR3aa: CASSGAGPSSYEQYF

d_gene: -
abundance: once
j_gene: TRBJ2-2
v_gene: TRBV5-6
CDR3nt: TGCGCCAGCAGCTTGGGACGAGCGGGCACCGGGGAGCTGTTTTTT
CDR3aa: CASSLGRAGTGELFF

d_gene: -
abundance: -
j_gene: TRBJ2-1
v_gene: TRBV29-1
CDR3nt: TGCAGCGTATCGATAGGGTCCAATGAACAGTTCTTC
CDR3aa: CSVSIGSNEQFF

d_gene: TRBD2
abundance: -
j_gene: TRBJ2-3
v_gene: TRBV4-1
CDR3nt: TGCGCCAGCAGTGAGACTAGCGGTACGCCAGGTACGCAGTATTTT
CDR3aa: CASSETSGTPGTQYF

d_gene: TRBD1
abundance: -
j_gene: TRBJ1-2
v_gene: TRBV29-1
CDR3nt: TGCAGCGTGGCCCCCTGCCTACAGGGGGCCTTTGGCTACACCTTC
CDR3aa: CSVAPCLQGAFGYTF

d_gene: TRBD2
abundance: -
j_gene: TRBJ2-7
v_gene: TRBV11-2
CDR3nt: TGTGCCAGCAGCCTGAGGGAGGGGAGGACTAGCGGACTCAGCTCCTACGAGCAGCACTTC
CDR3aa: CASSLREGRTSGLSSYEQHF

d_gene: TRBD1
abundance: -
j_gene: TRBJ2-7
v_gene: TRBV6-1
CDR3nt: TGTGCCAGCAGTGAAACAGGGGTCAGCTCCTACAAGCAGTATTTC
CDR3aa: CASSETGVSSYKQYF

d_gene: -
abundance: -
j_gene: TRBJ2-3
v_gene: TRBV13
CDR3nt: TGTGCCAGCATCTCTGGCGGATTCACAGATACGCAGTATTTT
CDR3aa: CASISGGFTDTQYF

d_gene: -
abundance: -
j_gene: TRBJ1-6
v_gene: TRBV4-2
CDR3nt: TGTGCCAGCATCCAAGATGGGTCAGGAGGAGATTCACCCCTCCACTTT
CDR3aa: CASIQDGSGGDSPLHF

d_gene: -
abundance: medium-sized
j_gene: TRBJ2-7
v_gene: TRBV4-3
CDR3nt: TGCGCCAGCAGCCAAGATCTGCCCTACGAGCAGTACTTC
CDR3aa: CASSQDLPYEQYF

d_gene: -
abundance: few
j_gene: TRBJ2-5
v_gene: TRBV10-2
CDR3nt: TGCGCCAGCACATTCAGGCCTGCAATAGAAGAGACCCAGTACTTC
CDR3aa: CASTFRPAIEETQYF

d_gene: TRBD2
abundance: -
j_gene: TRBJ2-1
v_gene: TRBV14
CDR3nt: TGTGCCAGCAGCACCTCTTTAGCGGGAGGTTTAAATGAGCAATTCTTC
CDR3aa: CASSTSLAGGLNEQFF

d_gene: -
abundance: -
j_gene: TRBJ1-2
v_gene: TRBV10-3
CDR3nt: TGTGCCATCAGTGAGTCAATAGGGCTCTCAGCCTATGGCTACACATTC
CDR3aa: CAISESIGLSAYGYTF

d_gene: TRBD2
abundance: -
j_gene: TRBJ2-1
v_gene: TRBV11-1
CDR3nt: TGTGCCAGCAGCCCGAGACTAGCGGGAATGCTGCAATTCTTC
CDR3aa: CASSPRLAGMLQFF

d_gene: -
abundance: -
j_gene: TRBJ1-1
v_gene: TRBV29-1
CDR3nt: TGCAGCGTTGGTAGGGACTGGGGGATGAGTACTGAAGCTTTCTTT
CDR3aa: CSVGRDWGMSTEAFF

d_gene: TRBD1
abundance: many
j_gene: TRBJ2-7
v_gene: TRBV5-1
CDR3nt: TGCGCCAGCAGCTCCTGGACAGGGGCTTCCTACGAGCAGTACTTC
CDR3aa: CASSSWTGASYEQYF

d_gene: -
abundance: -
j_gene: TRBJ2-2
v_gene: TRBV28
CDR3nt: TGTGCCAGCAGTCCCCCGGGACACGGAAGAACCGAGGAGCTGTTTTTT
CDR3aa: CASSPPGHGRTEELFF

d_gene: TRBD1
abundance: -
j_gene: TRBJ2-7
v_gene: TRBV5-4
CDR3nt: TGTGCCAGCAGCCCAACCTGGACAGGGATCAACGAGGAGTATTTC
CDR3aa: CASSPTWTGINEEYF

d_gene: TRBD1
abundance: many
j_gene: TRBJ1-1
v_gene: TRBV6-6
CDR3nt: TGTGCCAGCTCCGGGGACAGTAAGAACACTGAAGCTTTCTTT
CDR3aa: CASSGDSKNTEAFF

d_gene: -
abundance: -
j_gene: TRBJ1-2
v_gene: TRBV28
CDR3nt: TGTGCCAGCACCATGATAGGGGTCGTTTATGGTTACACCTTC
CDR3aa: CASTMIGVVYGYTF

d_gene: -
abundance: few
j_gene: TRBJ2-1
v_gene: TRBV4-1
CDR3nt: TGCGCCAGCATCGCGGAACAGCAGTTCTTC
CDR3aa: CASIAEQQFF

d_gene: -
abundance: -
j_gene: TRBJ2-1
v_gene: TRBV4-2
CDR3nt: TGTGCCAGCAACCAAGAATTCAGGAGGAGCTACAATGAGCAGTTCTTC
CDR3aa: CASNQEFRRSYNEQFF

d_gene: TRBD2
abundance: -
j_gene: TRBJ2-1
v_gene: TRBV6-1
CDR3nt: TGTGCCAGCAGCTCTAGCGGGAGTGGTAATGAGGAGTTCTTC
CDR3aa: CASSSSGSGNEEFF